The present T cell receptor beta chain was sequenced within a study of shared clonotypes between healthy human individuals. Naive CD8 cells lacked CD45RO, underwent positive selection for CCR7 and left out terminally differentiated effector memory CD45RA+ cells. This table comes from immunoSEQ multiplex PCR, and its TCRdb copy is limited to in-frame clones, with some not included. The sample includes 700,000 to 950,000 clones, 96% seen only once; the top ten take roughly 0.23%. This TCR derives from a man aged 25-45 years in good health. The specimen was naive CD8+ T cells sorted from blood.

The CDR3 loop reads CATERDRGYEQYF. CDR3 bases: TGTGCCACTGAACGGGACAGGGGATACGAGCAGTACTTC. The rearrangement uses TRBV2 and TRBJ2-7; 10 nucleotides align to TRBD1. CDR3 size: 13 residues. Looked up from germline, CDR1 is SNHLY and CDR2 is FYNNEI. The trim removed 10 bases at V and 4 bases at J, leaving 7 bases unmatched.